This entry features one TCR beta chain sequence. The assay was immunoSEQ multiplex PCR, and TCRdb's table has in-frame clones only and misses some. The sample yields around 250,000 clones, around four fifths seen once. This sample stems from a study of blood T cell repertoires in COVID-19. The V gene lost 2 bases and the J gene lost 6 bases, with 13 bases spanning the gap. CDR3 length: 15 residues. Germline assignment: CDR1 SNHLY and CDR2 FYNNEI. This receptor was identified in a man older than 75 with acute or convalescent COVID-19. The J gene is TRBJ2-2, the V gene TRBV2, with D possibly TRBD1 on 6 matching bases. The sequencing sample was made of peripheral blood. The CDR3 region is CASSENRVAAGELFF. DNA for the CDR3: TGTGCCAGCAGTGAAAACAGGGTGGCCGCCGGGGAGCTGTTTTTT.